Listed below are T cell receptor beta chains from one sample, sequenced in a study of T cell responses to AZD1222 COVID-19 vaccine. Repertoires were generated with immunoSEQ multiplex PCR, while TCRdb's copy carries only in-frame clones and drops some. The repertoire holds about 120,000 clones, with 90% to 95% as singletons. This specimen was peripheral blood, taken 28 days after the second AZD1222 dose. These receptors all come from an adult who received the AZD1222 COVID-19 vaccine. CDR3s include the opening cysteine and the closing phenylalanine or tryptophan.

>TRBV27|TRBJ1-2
CASRRTGAGDGYTF
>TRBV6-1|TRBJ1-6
CASSDGINSPLHF
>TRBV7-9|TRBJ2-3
CASRSTGTTDTQYF
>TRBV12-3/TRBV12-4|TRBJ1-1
CASSQQGFTEAFF
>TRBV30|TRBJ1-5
CAWSPGQGLQPQHF
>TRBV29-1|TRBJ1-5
CSARWGQGNSNQPQHF
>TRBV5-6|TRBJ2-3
CASSLAVERERSSDTQYF
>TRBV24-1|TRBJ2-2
CATSDTGIGTGELFF
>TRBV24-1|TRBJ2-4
CATREATLAKNIQYF
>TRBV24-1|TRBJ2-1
CATSDLPGGEQFF
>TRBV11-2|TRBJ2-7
CASSSRLAASYEQYF
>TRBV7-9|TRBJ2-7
CASSLSYEQYF
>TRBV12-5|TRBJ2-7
CASGFGLAGGEQYF
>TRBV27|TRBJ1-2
CASSSGAYGYTF
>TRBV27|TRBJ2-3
CASSPGGTDTQYF
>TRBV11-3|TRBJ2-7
CASSNRESSYEQYF
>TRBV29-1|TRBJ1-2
CSVGSVTGYTF
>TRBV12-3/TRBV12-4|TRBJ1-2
CASSETENYGYTF
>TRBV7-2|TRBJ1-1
CASSLSRDTEAFF
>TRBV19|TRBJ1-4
CASKTQQGAREKLFF
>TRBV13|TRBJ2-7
CASSRGLAEQYF
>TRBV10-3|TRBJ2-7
CAISESDREQYF
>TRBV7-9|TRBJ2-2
CASSSHPSGELFF
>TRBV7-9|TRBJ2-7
CASSRISAFTYEQYF
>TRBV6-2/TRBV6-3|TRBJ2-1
CASSILAGASEQFF
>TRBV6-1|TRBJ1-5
CASSETPSQPQHF
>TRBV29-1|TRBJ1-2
CSSRLDYGYTF
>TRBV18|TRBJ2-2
CASSPGQGPTGELFF
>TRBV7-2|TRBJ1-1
CASSPQTGIGTEAFF
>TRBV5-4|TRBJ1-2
CASSKENSYSNYGYTF
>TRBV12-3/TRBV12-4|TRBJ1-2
CASTTDLYGYTF
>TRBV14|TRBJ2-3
CASSQVGKDRYTDTQYF
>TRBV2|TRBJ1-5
CASSQLGAEHQPQHF
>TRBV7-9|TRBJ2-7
CASSLRDIPFGEQYF
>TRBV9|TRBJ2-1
CASSGSRTSGGYEQFF
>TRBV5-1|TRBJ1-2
CASSLQGGDGYTF
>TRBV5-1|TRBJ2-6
CASSLEQAGANVLTF
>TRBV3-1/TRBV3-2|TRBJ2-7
CASSQDQDIGYEQYF
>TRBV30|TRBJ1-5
CAWSDMDLPQHF
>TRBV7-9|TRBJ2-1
CAVRGDDEQFF
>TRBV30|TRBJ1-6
CALEGLPKRSPLHF
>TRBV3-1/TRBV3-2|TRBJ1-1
CASSRLNTAAFF
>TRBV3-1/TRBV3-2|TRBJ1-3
CASSQSSSFSGNTIYF
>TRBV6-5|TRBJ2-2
CASNRQGAAGELFF
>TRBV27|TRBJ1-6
CASSKQLIGSPLHF
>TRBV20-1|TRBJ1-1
CSASPQGSMNTEAFF
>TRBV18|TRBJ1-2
CASSPIRGHDYGYTF
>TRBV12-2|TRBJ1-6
CASRCTDSANPFSYNSPLHF
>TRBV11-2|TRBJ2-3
CASSSDGAATDTQYF
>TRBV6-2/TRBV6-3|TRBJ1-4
CASSPLGGNATNEKLFF
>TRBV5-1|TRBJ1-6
CASSFGTDHNSPLHF
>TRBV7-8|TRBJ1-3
CASSLGTRTGGDTIYF
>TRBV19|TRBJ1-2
CASSTLDLYGYTF